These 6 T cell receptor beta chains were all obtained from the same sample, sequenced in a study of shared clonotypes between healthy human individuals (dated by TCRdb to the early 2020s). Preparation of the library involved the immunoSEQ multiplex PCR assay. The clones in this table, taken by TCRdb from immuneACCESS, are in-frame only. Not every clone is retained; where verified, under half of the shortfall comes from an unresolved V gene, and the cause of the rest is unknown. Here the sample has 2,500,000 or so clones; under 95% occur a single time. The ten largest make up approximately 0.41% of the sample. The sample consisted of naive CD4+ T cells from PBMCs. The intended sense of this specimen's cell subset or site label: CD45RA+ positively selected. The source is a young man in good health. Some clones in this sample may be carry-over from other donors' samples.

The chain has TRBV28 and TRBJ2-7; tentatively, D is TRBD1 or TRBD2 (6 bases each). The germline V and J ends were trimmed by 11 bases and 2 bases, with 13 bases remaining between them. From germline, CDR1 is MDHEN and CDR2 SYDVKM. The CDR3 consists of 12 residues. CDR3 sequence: CASGGQTYEQYF. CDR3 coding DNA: TGTGCCTCCGGGGGACAAACCTACGAGCAGTACTTC.

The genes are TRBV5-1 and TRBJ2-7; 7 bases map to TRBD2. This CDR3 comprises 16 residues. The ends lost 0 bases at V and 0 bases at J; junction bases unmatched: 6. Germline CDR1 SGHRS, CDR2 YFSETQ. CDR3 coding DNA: TGCGCCAGCAGCTTGGATGGGGGGGAACTCTCCTACGAGCAGTACTTC. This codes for CASSLDGGELSYEQYF.

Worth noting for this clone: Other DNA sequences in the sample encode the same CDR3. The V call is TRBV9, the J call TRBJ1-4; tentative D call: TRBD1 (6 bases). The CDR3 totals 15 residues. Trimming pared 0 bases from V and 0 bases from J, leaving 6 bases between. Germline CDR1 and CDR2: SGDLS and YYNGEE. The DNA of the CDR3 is TGTGCCAGCAGCGTAGGACAGGCAACTAATGAAAAACTGTTTTTT. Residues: CASSVGQATNEKLFF. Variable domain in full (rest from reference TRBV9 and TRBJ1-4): DSGVTQTPKHLITATGQRVTLRCSPRSGDLSVYWYQQSLDQGLQFLIQYYNGEERAKGNILERFSAQQFPDLHSELNLSSLELGDSALYFCASSVGQATNEKLFFGSGTQLSVL.

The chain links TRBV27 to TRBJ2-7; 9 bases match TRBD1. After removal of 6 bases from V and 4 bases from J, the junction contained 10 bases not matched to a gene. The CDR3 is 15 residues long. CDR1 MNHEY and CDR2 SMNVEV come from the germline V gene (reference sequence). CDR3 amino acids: CASSFLGTGSYEQYF. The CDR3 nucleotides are TGTGCCAGCAGCTTCCTGGGGACAGGGTCGTACGAGCAGTACTTC.

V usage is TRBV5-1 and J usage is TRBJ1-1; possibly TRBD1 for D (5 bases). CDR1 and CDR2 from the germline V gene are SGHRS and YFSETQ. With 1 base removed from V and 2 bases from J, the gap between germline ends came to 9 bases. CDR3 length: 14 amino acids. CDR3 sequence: CASSLRQFNTEAFF. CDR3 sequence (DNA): TGCGCCAGCAGCTTGAGACAGTTTAACACTGAAGCTTTCTTT.

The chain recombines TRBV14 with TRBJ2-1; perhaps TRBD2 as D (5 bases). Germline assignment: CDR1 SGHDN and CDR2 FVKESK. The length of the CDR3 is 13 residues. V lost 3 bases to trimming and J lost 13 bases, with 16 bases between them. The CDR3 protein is CASSQGVRLGQFF. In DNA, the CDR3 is TGTGCCAGCAGCCAGGGAGTACGGTTGGGACAGTTCTTC.